These 10 T cell receptor beta chains were sequenced from one sample in a study of blood T cell repertoires in COVID-19 (dated by TCRdb to about 2020). The library was produced with the immunoSEQ multiplex PCR assay. What TCRdb holds here is the immuneACCESS table cut down to in-frame rearrangements. Part of the clones is not present; checked against another copy, under half of the missing clones reflect an unresolved V gene, and the others are unexplained. For this sample the table gives approximately 200,000 clones, of which 80% to 90% were detected only once. Together, the top ten hold 12% of the sample. Sequenced material: PBMCs or T cells enriched from blood (not recorded which). Source of these receptors: a man in his forties who had recovered from COVID-19.

V usage is TRBV27 and J usage is TRBJ2-2; 7 bases agree with TRBD2. The V gene's germline CDR1 is MNHEY and CDR2 SMNVEV (reference sequence). The CDR3 contains 21 residues. With V trimmed by 0 bases and J by 2 bases, 18 bases remained unmatched. CDR3 protein: CASSLSPPRSSGGSNTGELFF. The CDR3 region has the DNA TGTGCCAGCAGTTTATCCCCCCCCCGTTCTAGCGGAGGTTCTAACACCGGGGAGCTGTTTTTT.

This clone occurred once. The chain couples TRBV5-1 to TRBJ2-1, with D possibly being TRBD2 (5 bases). The CDR3 contains 12 residues. V lost 2 bases to trimming and J lost 7 bases, with 7 bases between them. CDR1 and CDR2 (germline): SGHRS, YFSETQ. The CDR3 reads CASSFGGNEQFF. CDR3 nucleotide sequence: TGCGCCAGCAGCTTTGGAGGAAATGAGCAGTTCTTC.

This chain uses TRBV7-3 with TRBJ2-1; 12 bases align to TRBD2. The V segment lost 5 bases and the J segment 9 bases; nucleotides outside the gene matches: 8. This CDR3 is 15 amino acids long. Germline V gives CDR1 SGHTA, CDR2 FQGTGA. The CDR3 DNA reads TGTGCCAGCAGCCCGACCCTAGCGGGAGGGGGTGAGCAGTTCTTC. Translated: CASSPTLAGGGEQFF.

This chain connects TRBV24-1 to TRBJ2-1; tentative D call: TRBD1 (6 bases). The germline gives CDR1 KGHDR, CDR2 SFDVKD. V was pared by 5 bases and J by 1 base, with 14 bases between. CDR3 length: 16 residues. The CDR3 sequence: CATSVEQGGSYNEQFF. CDR3 nucleotides: TGTGCCACCAGTGTCGAGCAAGGGGGATCCTACAATGAGCAGTTCTTC.

The gene calls are TRBV28 and TRBJ2-7, with 7 bases matching TRBD1. Germline V gene sequence: CDR1 MDHEN, CDR2 SYDVKM. The CDR3 runs 15 residues. The V segment lost 0 bases and the J segment 3 bases; nucleotides outside the gene matches: 5. The CDR3 DNA follows: TGTGCCAGCAGTTTATGGGGGGACAGCAGCTACGAGCAGTACTTC. Protein: CASSLWGDSSYEQYF.

The gene calls are TRBV7-9 and TRBJ1-2, with D unresolved. The CDR3 runs 16 residues. Looked up from germline, CDR1 is SEHNR and CDR2 is FQNEAQ (reference sequence). Trimming removed 5 bases at V and 0 bases at J, with 16 bases between. The CDR3: CASSLPGTAANYGYTF. DNA of the CDR3: TGTGCCAGCAGCCTCCCAGGCACGGCAGCTAACTATGGCTACACCTTC.

The gene calls are TRBV7-3 and TRBJ1-6; D uncertain. Germline-derived CDR1 and CDR2 are SGHTA and FQGTGA. The CDR3 spans 14 residues. V gave up 2 bases and J gave up 10 bases, with 12 bases separating them. DNA for the CDR3: TGTGCCAGCAGCTTACGAGGGCAGGAATCACCCCTCCACTTT. Protein: CASSLRGQESPLHF. The whole variable domain, remainder taken from reference TRBV7-3 and TRBJ1-6, is GAGVSQTPSNKVTEKGKYVELRCDPISGHTALYWYRQSLGQGPEFLIYFQGTGAADDSGLPNDRFFAVRPEGSVSTLKIQRTERGDSAVYLCASSLRGQESPLHFGNGTRLTVT.

The chain couples TRBV7-9 to TRBJ2-1, with 10 bases fitting TRBD1. With 1 base clipped from V and 10 bases from J, the junction kept 4 bases outside the gene matches. The CDR3 runs to 14 residues. Germline V gene data show CDR1 as SEHNR and CDR2 as FQNEAQ (reference sequence). The CDR3 region has the DNA TGTGCCAGCAGCTTAGGGACAGGGGGTAGAGAGCAGTTCTTC. Translation gives CASSLGTGGREQFF. The complete variable domain, with remaining parts taken from reference TRBV7-9 and TRBJ2-1, reads DTGVSQNPRHKITKRGQNVTFRCDPISEHNRLYWYRQTLGQGPEFLTYFQNEAQLEKSRLLSDRFSAERPKGSFSTLEIQRTEQGDSAMYLCASSLGTGGREQFFGPGTRLTVL.

The chain carries TRBV30 and TRBJ2-2; possibly TRBD2 for D (6 bases). The CDR3 length is 11 residues. CDR1 and CDR2 (germline): GTSNPN, SVGIG (reference sequence). The V end was cut by 4 bases, the J end by 6 bases, with 6 bases between. This CDR3 reads CAWTGAGELFF. CDR3 DNA sequence: TGTGCCTGGACGGGGGCCGGGGAGCTGTTTTTT. Complete variable domain (other parts from reference TRBV30 and TRBJ2-2): SQTIHQWPATLVQPVGSPLSLECTVEGTSNPNLYWYRQAAGRGLQLLFYSVGIGQISSEVPQNLSASRPQDRQFILSSKKLLLSDSGFYLCAWTGAGELFFGEGSRLTVL.

This clone was counted once. J is TRBJ2-2 and V is TRBV7-3; possible D gene TRBD2, 5 bases. This CDR3 comprises 15 residues. Germline loops: CDR1 SGHTA, CDR2 FQGTGA. Trimming stripped 1 base from V and 3 bases from J, with 9 bases between. Here the CDR3 reads CASSLSGPHTGELFF. DNA of the CDR3: TGTGCCAGCAGCTTAAGCGGGCCCCACACCGGGGAGCTGTTTTTT. The whole variable domain, remainder taken from reference TRBV7-3 and TRBJ2-2, is GAGVSQTPSNKVTEKGKYVELRCDPISGHTALYWYRQSLGQGPEFLIYFQGTGAADDSGLPNDRFFAVRPEGSVSTLKIQRTERGDSAVYLCASSLSGPHTGELFFGEGSRLTVL.